Listed here are 21 T cell receptor beta chains from one sample, sequenced in a study of T-cell reconstitution after alpha-beta-depleted transplantation in children. Unique molecular identifiers featured in how the TCRbeta library was prepared. Using its own MiXCR run on the PCR reads, TCRdb lists one record per CDR3 protein. The data show 500,000 to 650,000 distinct CDR3 sequences, with roughly 11% seen just once and around 13% held by the top ten. The source material was PBMCs, mostly from graft donor cells, sampled 180 days after TCRalphabeta/CD19-depleted stem cell transplant. Every receptor here comes from a female patient aged 2-15 years who had a stem cell transplant for aplastic anemia, so the T cells may come from the graft donor.

J is TRBJ1-2 and V is TRBV6-5; 8 nucleotides agree with TRBD1. The germline CDR1 and CDR2 sequences are MNHEY and SVGAGI. J was trimmed by 4 bases and V by 4 bases; bases with no gene match: 8. The CDR3 extends over 15 amino acids. CDR3 bases: TGTGCCAGCAGTTTTGGACAGGGCGTATTCTATGGCTACACCTTC. Its translation is CASSFGQGVFYGYTF.

The chain recombines TRBV9 with TRBJ2-2, with 8 positions matching TRBD2. Germline CDR1 reads SGDLS; CDR2 reads YYNGEE. J gave up 4 bases and V 4 bases, and 6 bases lay outside the gene matches. This CDR3 has 15 amino acids. DNA for the CDR3: TGTGCCAGCAGCTCGGGAGGGAGCGGCACCGGGGAGCTGTTTTTT. This translates into CASSSGGSGTGELFF.

The chain carries TRBV20-1 and TRBJ2-3; D call uncertain. Germline V CDR1 and CDR2: DFQATT, SNEGSKA (reference sequence). The V and J ends lost 3 bases and 1 base respectively, with 11 bases between them. The CDR3 covers 14 residues. In nucleotides, the CDR3 is TGCAGTGCTAGGAATAGTCAGGGCACAGATACGCAGTATTTT. This sequence encodes CSARNSQGTDTQYF.

The gene calls are TRBV9 and TRBJ2-7, with unresolved D. The CDR3 covers 14 residues. Germline V CDR1 and CDR2: SGDLS, YYNGEE. Trimming left V 0 bases short and J 4 bases short, with 11 bases between. The CDR3 DNA is TGTGCCAGCAGCGTAGGGCCAGAAACGTACGAGCAGTACTTC. Translated, it gives CASSVGPETYEQYF.

The chain has TRBV7-9 and TRBJ2-7, with a possible D match to TRBD1 (6 bases). Trimming cost V 3 bases and J 2 bases, with 11 bases left between them. The CDR3 has 14 residues. Per the germline V gene, CDR1 is SEHNR and CDR2 is FQNEAQ (reference sequence). The CDR3 bases are TGTGCCAGCAGCTTTACAGGGTGGACCTACGAGCAGTACTTC. Translated, it gives CASSFTGWTYEQYF.

The J gene is TRBJ2-3, the V gene TRBV4-1; no firm D call. The CDR3 loop spans 14 amino acids. Germline CDR1 reads MGHRA; CDR2 reads YSYEKL. The ends were cut back, 1 base at V and 6 bases at J, with 11 bases in the middle. CDR3 bases: TGCGCCAGCAGCCAAGGATACGACGGCGATACGCAGTATTTT. This encodes CASSQGYDGDTQYF.

This clonotype was picked up a small number of times. This rearrangement joins TRBV11-1 to TRBJ2-1, with D hard to call. The CDR3 length is 18 residues. V dropped 2 bases and J dropped 2 bases, with 19 bases sitting between them. The germline gives CDR1 SGHAT, CDR2 FQDESV (reference sequence). In DNA, the CDR3 is TGTGCCAGCAGCTTACGCCCTACCAGGAGTTCGGCCTACAATGAGCAGTTCTTC. This sequence encodes CASSLRPTRSSAYNEQFF.

This clonotype was recorded a few times. The chain recombines TRBV4-3 with TRBJ1-1; D is unclear. Germline CDR1 and CDR2: LGHNA and YSLEER. The CDR3 is 15 amino acids. The V end lost 2 bases, the J end lost 2 bases, and 12 bases lay between the germline ends. The CDR3 DNA is TGCGCCAGCAGCCAAATCCGAGACACTAACACTGAAGCTTTCTTT. This encodes CASSQIRDTNTEAFF.

This sequence joins TRBV5-5 and TRBJ2-7, with D hard to call. V lost 4 bases and J lost 6, with 23 bases in between. Germline assignment: CDR1 SGHKS and CDR2 YYEKEE (reference sequence). The CDR3 loop spans 16 amino acids. The CDR3 DNA is TGTGCCAGCAGCCCAAATGAGATACCCCCATACTCCGAGCAGTACTTC. This codes for CASSPNEIPPYSEQYF.

This clonotype turned up a few times. The chain combines TRBV5-1 with TRBJ2-5, with 13 bases lining up with TRBD2. The V and J ends lost 7 bases and 5 bases, in that order; junction bases with no gene match: 5. This CDR3 comprises 14 residues. Germline V CDR1 and CDR2: SGHRS, YFSETQ. DNA of the CDR3: TGCGCCAGCGGACTAGCGGGAGCTAGGGAGACCCAGTACTTC. Its protein is CASGLAGARETQYF.

This clonotype has a count of ten or more. V gene TRBV28 combines with J gene TRBJ2-7, with D uncertain. CDR3 size: 14 residues. In germline, CDR1 is MDHEN, CDR2 SYDVKM. V was clipped by 3 bases and J by 7 bases, with 16 bases between them. CDR3 DNA: TGTGCCAGCAGTTTTCCCGGTCCGTTGGGTGAGCAGTACTTC. It translates to CASSFPGPLGEQYF.

The chain couples TRBV25-1 to TRBJ1-4; D might be TRBD1 (5 bases). Between the trimmed V and J ends, which lost 0 bases and 7 bases, there was a span of 15 bases. In germline, CDR1 is MGHDK, CDR2 SYGVNS. This CDR3 comprises 16 residues. The CDR3 DNA follows: TGTGCCAGCAGTGAATATAAGTCATGGGGCTTTGAAAAACTGTTTTTT. Its protein is CASSEYKSWGFEKLFF.

This clonotype showed up just a few times. The chain is built from TRBV15 and TRBJ2-7, with D perhaps being TRBD1 or TRBD2 (5 bases each). The CDR3 contains 18 residues. Trimming took off 0 bases at V and 5 bases at J, with 23 bases between the two ends. CDR1 is LNHNV, CDR2 YYDKDF, per germline (reference sequence). CDR3 protein: CATSREAFGWQGEDEQYV. CDR3 DNA: TGTGCCACCAGCAGAGAAGCGTTTGGGTGGCAGGGAGAAGACGAGCAGTACGTC.

This chain joins TRBV19 and TRBJ1-1; 8 nucleotides line up with TRBD1. CDR3 size: 14 residues. Germline CDR1 is LNHDA and CDR2 is SQIVND (reference sequence). Losses at the gene ends were 6 bases for V and 1 base for J; bases not matched to a gene: 4. Here the CDR3 reads CASSYDRGNTEAFF. DNA for the CDR3: TGTGCCAGTAGCTACGACAGGGGGAACACTGAAGCTTTCTTT. Filled out from reference TRBV19 and TRBJ1-1, the complete variable domain reads DGGITQSPKYLFRKEGQNVTLSCEQNLNHDAMYWYRQDPGQGLRLIYYSQIVNDFQKGDIAEGYSVSREKKESFPLTVTSAQKNPTAFYLCASSYDRGNTEAFFGQGTRLTVV.

This clonotype came up many times. The gene calls are TRBV20-1 and TRBJ1-1, with 7 bases lining up with TRBD1. Per the germline V gene, CDR1 is DFQATT and CDR2 is SNEGSKA (reference sequence). CDR3 size: 14 residues. V trimming: 7 bases; J trimming: 1 base; junction bases outside the gene matches: 9. The CDR3 loop is CSDKRTGGNTEAFF. CDR3 nucleotide sequence: TGCAGTGACAAAAGGACAGGCGGGAACACTGAAGCTTTCTTT.

The rearrangement joins TRBV27 to TRBJ2-7; possibly TRBD2 for D (5 bases). V was clipped by 5 bases and J by 6 bases, with 17 bases between them. Germline V gene sequence: CDR1 MNHEY, CDR2 SMNVEV (reference sequence). The CDR3 sequence is 14 residues long. CDR3 nucleotide sequence: TGTGCCAGCAGTCAGCTCCCGGGGAGCCCCGAGCAGTACTTC. The encoded protein is CASSQLPGSPEQYF.

CDR3 coding DNA: TGCGCCAGCAGCTTGGTGATTGGCTCTCCGATGACTGAAGCTTTCTTT. Residues: CASSLVIGSPMTEAFF. The rearrangement joins TRBV5-1 to TRBJ1-1; D unclear. The germline V and J ends were trimmed by 0 bases and 5 bases, with 17 bases remaining between them. The CDR3 is 16 amino acids. Germline CDR1 SGHRS, CDR2 YFSETQ.

This clonotype came up a few times. This sequence joins TRBV29-1 and TRBJ2-1; TRBD2 agrees at 12 bases. The germline gives CDR1 SQVTM, CDR2 ANQGSEA. The V and J ends lost 7 bases and 6 bases, in that order; junction bases with no gene match: 7. The CDR3 is 14 residues long. The CDR3 bases are TGCAGCGCCCCGACTAGCGGGAGACTCAATGAGCAGTTCTTC. This sequence encodes CSAPTSGRLNEQFF.

This clonotype appeared many times. The chain links TRBV29-1 to TRBJ2-3; 9 bases line up with TRBD1. J lost 5 bases, V lost 2 bases, and 8 bases had no gene match. The germline CDR1 and CDR2 sequences are SQVTM and ANQGSEA. The CDR3 has 15 amino acids. The CDR3 DNA reads as TGCAGCGTTGAAAAGGGACAGGGCACCAGAGATACGCAGTATTTT. Residues: CSVEKGQGTRDTQYF.

The chain joins TRBV20-1 to TRBJ2-4, with D perhaps TRBD2 (6 bases). The CDR3 runs to 15 residues. V was pared by 2 bases and J by 7 bases, with 18 bases between. Germline V gives CDR1 DFQATT, CDR2 SNEGSKA (reference sequence). The CDR3 coding sequence is TGCAGTGCTAGATATACGGGAGTGGAGGGTAACATTCAGTACTTC. It codes for CSARYTGVEGNIQYF.

This chain uses TRBV7-1 with TRBJ2-2; TRBD1 agrees at 10 bases. TRBV7-1 is known as an ORF, though its function is uncertain. Trimming at V came to 2 bases and at J to 6 bases, leaving 6 bases not matched to a gene. The CDR3 is made up of 16 amino acids. The CDR3 protein is CASSSWDRGEAGELFF. CDR3 nucleotides: TGTGCCAGCAGCTCATGGGACAGGGGAGAAGCCGGGGAGCTGTTTTTT.